This TCR beta chain was identified during a study of T cell changes during pregnancy in multiple sclerosis. The CDR3 totals 16 residues. The trim removed 2 bases at V and 8 bases at J, leaving 8 bases unmatched. Germline CDR1 MNHEY, CDR2 SVGAGI. The method was immunoSEQ multiplex PCR; TCRdb's version includes in-frame clones alone and lacks a portion of them. The table records about 22,000 clones, roughly nine tenths of them present only once. Sequencing used CD8+ T cells from peripheral blood mononuclear cells, obtained after pregnancy. The chain recombines TRBV6-5 with TRBJ2-2, with TRBD2 matching over 10 bases. This receptor was identified in a female donor with multiple sclerosis, enrolled in a pregnancy study. In DNA, the CDR3 is TGTGCCAGCAGTTACGGGGAGCGGGAGGGGACGGGGGAGCTGTTTTTT. Translated, it gives CASSYGEREGTGELFF.